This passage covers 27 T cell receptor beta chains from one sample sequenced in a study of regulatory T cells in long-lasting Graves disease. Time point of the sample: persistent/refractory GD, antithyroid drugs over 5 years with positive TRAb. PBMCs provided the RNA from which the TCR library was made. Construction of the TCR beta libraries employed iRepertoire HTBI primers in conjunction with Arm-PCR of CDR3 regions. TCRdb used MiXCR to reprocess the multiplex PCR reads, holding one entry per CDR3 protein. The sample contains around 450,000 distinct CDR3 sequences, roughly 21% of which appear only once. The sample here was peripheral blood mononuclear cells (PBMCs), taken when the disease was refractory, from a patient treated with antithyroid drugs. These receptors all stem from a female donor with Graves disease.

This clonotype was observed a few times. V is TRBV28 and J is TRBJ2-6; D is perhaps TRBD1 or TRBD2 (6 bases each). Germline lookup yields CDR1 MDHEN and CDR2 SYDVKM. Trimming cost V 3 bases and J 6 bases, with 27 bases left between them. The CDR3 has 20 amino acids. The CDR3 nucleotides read TGTGCCAGCAGTTTGAAGCCCTGGGGGCGCGAGGGGGAGGAGGCCAACGTCCTGACTTTC. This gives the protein CASSLKPWGREGEEANVLTF.

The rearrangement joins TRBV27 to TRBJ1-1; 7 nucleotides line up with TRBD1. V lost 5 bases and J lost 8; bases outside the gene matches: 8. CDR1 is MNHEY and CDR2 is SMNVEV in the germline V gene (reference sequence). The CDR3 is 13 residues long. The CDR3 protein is CASSHTPRGEAFF. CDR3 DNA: TGTGCCAGCAGTCACACTCCCAGGGGGGAAGCTTTCTTT.

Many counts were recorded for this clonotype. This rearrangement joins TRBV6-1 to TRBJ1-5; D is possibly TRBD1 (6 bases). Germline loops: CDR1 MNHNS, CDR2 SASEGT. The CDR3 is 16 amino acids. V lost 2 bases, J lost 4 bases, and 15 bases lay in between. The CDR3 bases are TGTGCCAGCAGTGAACTTACAGGGATGGGGAATCAGCCCCAGCATTTT. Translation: CASSELTGMGNQPQHF.

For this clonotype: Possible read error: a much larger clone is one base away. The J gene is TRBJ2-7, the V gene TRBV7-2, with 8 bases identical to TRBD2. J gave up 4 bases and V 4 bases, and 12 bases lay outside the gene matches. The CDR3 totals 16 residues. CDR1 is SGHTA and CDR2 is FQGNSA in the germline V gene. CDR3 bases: TGTGCCAGCAGCTCGGGGATTAGCGGGACATTGTACGAGCAGTACTTC. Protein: CASSSGISGTLYEQYF.

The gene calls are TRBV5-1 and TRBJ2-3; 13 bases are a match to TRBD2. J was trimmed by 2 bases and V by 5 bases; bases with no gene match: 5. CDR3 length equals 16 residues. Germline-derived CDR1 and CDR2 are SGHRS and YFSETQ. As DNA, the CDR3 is TGCGCCAGCAGAGGGGGACTAGCGGGGATCACAGATACGCAGTATTTT. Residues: CASRGGLAGITDTQYF.

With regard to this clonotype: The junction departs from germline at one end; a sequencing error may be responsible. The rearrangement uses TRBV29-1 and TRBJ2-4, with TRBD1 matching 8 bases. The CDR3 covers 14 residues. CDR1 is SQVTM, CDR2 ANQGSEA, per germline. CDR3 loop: CSVGTGFAKNIRYF. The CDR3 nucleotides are TGCAGCGTTGGGACAGGGTTTGCCAAAAACATTCGGTACTTC.

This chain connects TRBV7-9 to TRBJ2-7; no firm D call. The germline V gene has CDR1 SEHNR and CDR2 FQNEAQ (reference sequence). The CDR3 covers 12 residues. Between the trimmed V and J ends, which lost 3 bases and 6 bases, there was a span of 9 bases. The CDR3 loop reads CASSFNPREQYF. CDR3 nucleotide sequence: TGTGCCAGCAGCTTTAACCCTCGCGAGCAGTACTTC.

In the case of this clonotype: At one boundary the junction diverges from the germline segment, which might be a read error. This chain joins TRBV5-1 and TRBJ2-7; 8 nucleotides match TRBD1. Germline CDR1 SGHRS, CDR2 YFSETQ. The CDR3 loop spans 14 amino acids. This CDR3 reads CASGGGQGAYGQYF. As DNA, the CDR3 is TGCGCCAGTGGTGGAGGTCAGGGGGCCTACGGGCAGTACTTC.

The CDR3 nucleotides are TGTGCCAGCAGCTTGGACGAAGTCACGCAGTATTTT. Its protein is CASSLDEVTQYF. The chain joins TRBV5-4 to TRBJ2-3; D gene unclear. From germline, CDR1 is SGHNT and CDR2 YYREEE (reference sequence). V was pared by 0 bases and J by 9 bases, with 8 bases between. There are 12 residues in the CDR3.

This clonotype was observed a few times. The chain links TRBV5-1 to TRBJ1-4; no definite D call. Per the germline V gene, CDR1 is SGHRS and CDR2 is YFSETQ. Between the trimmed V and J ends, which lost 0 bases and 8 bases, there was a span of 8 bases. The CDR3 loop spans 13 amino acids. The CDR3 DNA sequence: TGCGCCAGCAGCTTGGACGCCAGCGAAAAACTGTTTTTT. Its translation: CASSLDASEKLFF. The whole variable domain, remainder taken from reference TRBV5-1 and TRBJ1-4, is KAGVTQTPRYLIKTRGQQVTLSCSPISGHRSVSWYQQTPGQGLQFLFEYFSETQRNKGNFPGRFSGRQFSNSRSEMNVSTLELGDSALYLCASSLDASEKLFFGSGTQLSVL.

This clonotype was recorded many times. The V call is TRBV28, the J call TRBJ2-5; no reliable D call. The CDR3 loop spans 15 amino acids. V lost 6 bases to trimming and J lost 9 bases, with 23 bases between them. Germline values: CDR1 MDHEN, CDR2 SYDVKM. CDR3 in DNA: TGTGCCAGCAGATCGGCGGACCTCCTTGGTGTGGCCCAGTACTTC. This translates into CASRSADLLGVAQYF. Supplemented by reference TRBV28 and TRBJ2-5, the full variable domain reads DVKVTQSSRYLVKRTGEKVFLECVQDMDHENMFWYRQDPGLGLRLIYFSYDVKMKEKGDIPEGYSVSREKKERFSLILESASTNQTSMYLCASRSADLLGVAQYFGPGTRLLVL.

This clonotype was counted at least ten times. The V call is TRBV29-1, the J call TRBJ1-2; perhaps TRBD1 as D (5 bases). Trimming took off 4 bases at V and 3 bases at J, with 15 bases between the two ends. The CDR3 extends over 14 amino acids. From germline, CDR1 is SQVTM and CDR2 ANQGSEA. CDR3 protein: CSVGPRAAHYGYTF. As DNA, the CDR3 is TGCAGCGTTGGTCCCAGGGCCGCTCACTATGGCTACACCTTC.

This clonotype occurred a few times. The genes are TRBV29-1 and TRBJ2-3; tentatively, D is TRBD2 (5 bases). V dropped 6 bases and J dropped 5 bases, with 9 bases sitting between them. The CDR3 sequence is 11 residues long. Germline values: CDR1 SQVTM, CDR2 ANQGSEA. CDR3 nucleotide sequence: TGCAGCGTAGCTGAGGGAGATACGCAGTATTTT. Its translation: CSVAEGDTQYF.

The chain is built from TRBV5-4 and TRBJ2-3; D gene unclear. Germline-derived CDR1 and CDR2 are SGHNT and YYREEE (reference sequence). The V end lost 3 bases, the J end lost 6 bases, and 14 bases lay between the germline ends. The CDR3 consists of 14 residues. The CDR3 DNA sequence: TGTGCCAGCAGCTCCCCTCTTCACTTTGATACGCAGTATTTT. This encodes CASSSPLHFDTQYF.

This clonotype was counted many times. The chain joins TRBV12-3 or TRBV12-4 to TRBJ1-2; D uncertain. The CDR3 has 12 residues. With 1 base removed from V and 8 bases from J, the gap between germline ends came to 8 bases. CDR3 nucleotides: TGTGCCAGCAGTTTAGGGGTCGGCGGCTACACCTTC. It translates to CASSLGVGGYTF.

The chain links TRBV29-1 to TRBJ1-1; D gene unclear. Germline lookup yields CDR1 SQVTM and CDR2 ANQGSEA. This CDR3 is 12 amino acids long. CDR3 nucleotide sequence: TGCAACAATGGACGGGAGAACACTGAAGCTTTCTTT. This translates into CNNGRENTEAFF.

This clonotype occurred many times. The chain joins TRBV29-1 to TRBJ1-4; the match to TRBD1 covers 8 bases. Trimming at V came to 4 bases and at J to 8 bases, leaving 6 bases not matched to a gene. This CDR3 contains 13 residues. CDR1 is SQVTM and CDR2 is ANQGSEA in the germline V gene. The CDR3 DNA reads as TGCAGCGTTGCTGTTGGGACAGGAGAAAAACTGTTTTTT. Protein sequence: CSVAVGTGEKLFF.

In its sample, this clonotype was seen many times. CDR3 DNA sequence: TGTGCCAGTAGTACGTATCCAGACAATCAGCCCCAGCATTTT. Encoded protein: CASSTYPDNQPQHF. This sequence joins TRBV19 and TRBJ1-5; no clear D. The CDR3 sequence is 14 residues long. V was clipped by 4 bases and J by 3 bases, with 10 bases between them. Germline lookup yields CDR1 LNHDA and CDR2 SQIVND (reference sequence).

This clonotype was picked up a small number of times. CDR3 coding DNA: TGCGCCAGCAGCTACGGGACAGGGGGCTTGAGGGAGACCCAGTACTTC. This sequence encodes CASSYGTGGLRETQYF. The gene calls are TRBV5-1 and TRBJ2-5; 12 bases fit TRBD1. The junction had 8 bases not matched to a gene; V was cut back by 3 bases and J by 5 bases. Per germline, CDR1 SGHRS and CDR2 YFSETQ. This CDR3 is 16 amino acids long.

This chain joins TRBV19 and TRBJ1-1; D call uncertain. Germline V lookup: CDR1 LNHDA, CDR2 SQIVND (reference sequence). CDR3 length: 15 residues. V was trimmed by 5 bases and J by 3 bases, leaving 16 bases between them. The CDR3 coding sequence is TGTGCCAGTAGTCCGCGGACTGGTCAATACACTGAAGCTTTCTTT. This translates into CASSPRTGQYTEAFF.

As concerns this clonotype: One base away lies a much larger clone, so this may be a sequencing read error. In DNA form, the CDR3 reads TGTGCCAGTACCCCCCAGGGGCGGGAGGAATCCAAAAACACTCAGTACTTC. This translates into CASTPQGREESKNTQYF. V and J are TRBV19 and TRBJ2-4, with 8 bases that match TRBD2. Germline lookup yields CDR1 LNHDA and CDR2 SQIVND (reference sequence). The CDR3 contains 17 residues.

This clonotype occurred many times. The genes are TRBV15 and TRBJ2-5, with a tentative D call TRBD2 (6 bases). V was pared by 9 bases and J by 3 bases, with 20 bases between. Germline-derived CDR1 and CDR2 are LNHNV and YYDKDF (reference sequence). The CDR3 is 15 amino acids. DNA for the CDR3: TGTGCCACAGGACCGACTAGTAGGATCGAAGAGACCCAGTACTTC. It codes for CATGPTSRIEETQYF.

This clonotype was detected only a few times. The CDR3 region is CASSSVAGPVHF. CDR3 nucleotides: TGTGCCAGCAGCTCCGTAGCAGGCCCTGTTCACTTT. The chain uses TRBV5-5 and TRBJ1-6; no definite D call. CDR3 length: 12 residues. V lost 3 bases and J 19 bases, leaving 17 bases between the germline ends. The germline gives CDR1 SGHKS, CDR2 YYEKEE (reference sequence).

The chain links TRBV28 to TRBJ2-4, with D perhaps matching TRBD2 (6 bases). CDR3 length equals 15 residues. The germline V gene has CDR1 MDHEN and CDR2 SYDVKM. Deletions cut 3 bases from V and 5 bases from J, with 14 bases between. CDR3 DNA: TGTGCCAGCAGTTTGGGGGGATCGGGCGAAAACATTCAGTACTTC. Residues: CASSLGGSGENIQYF. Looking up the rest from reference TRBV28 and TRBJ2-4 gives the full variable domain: DVKVTQSSRYLVKRTGEKVFLECVQDMDHENMFWYRQDPGLGLRLIYFSYDVKMKEKGDIPEGYSVSREKKERFSLILESASTNQTSMYLCASSLGGSGENIQYFGAGTRLSVL.

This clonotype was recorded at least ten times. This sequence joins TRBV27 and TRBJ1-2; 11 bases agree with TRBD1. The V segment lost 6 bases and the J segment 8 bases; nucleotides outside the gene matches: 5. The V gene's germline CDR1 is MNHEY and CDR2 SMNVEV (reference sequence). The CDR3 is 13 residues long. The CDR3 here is CASSAGQGEGYTF. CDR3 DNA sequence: TGTGCCAGCAGCGCGGGACAGGGGGAAGGCTACACCTTC.

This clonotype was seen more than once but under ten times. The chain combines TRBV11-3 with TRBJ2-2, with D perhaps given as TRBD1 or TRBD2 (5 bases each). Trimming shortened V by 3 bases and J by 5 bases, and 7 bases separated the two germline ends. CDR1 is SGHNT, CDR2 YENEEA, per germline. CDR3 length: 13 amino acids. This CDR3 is CASSFGATGELFF. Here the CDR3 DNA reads TGTGCCAGCAGCTTCGGGGCGACCGGGGAGCTGTTTTTT.

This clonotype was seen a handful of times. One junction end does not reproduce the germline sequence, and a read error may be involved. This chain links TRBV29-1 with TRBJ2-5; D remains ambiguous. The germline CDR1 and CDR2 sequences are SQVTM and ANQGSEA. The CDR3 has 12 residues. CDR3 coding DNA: TGCAACGTTGATGACCATCAAGAGACCCAGTACTTC. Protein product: CNVDDHQETQYF. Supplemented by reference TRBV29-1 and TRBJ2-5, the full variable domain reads SAVISQKPSRDICQRGTSLTIQCQVDSQVTMMFWYRQQPGQSLTLIATANQGSEATYESGFVIDKFPISRPNLTFSTLTVSNMSPEDSSIYLCNVDDHQETQYFGPGTRLLVL.